This is a list of T cell receptor beta chains from one sample in a study of shared clonotypes between healthy human individuals. Produced via immunoSEQ multiplex PCR; TCRdb's table is partial and in-frame only. The sample holds about 1.1 million clones, 78% seen once. The sample comprised memory CD4+ T cells from PBMCs. The source of these receptors is a man aged 18 to 35 in good health. Some clones in this sample may be carry-over from other donors' samples. Each CDR3 is given with its conserved first and last residue. The order of the fields is V gene, J gene, D gene, clone size, CDR3 DNA, CDR3 protein. The D gene is left open where the match is weak. A clone size is listed for some rows: how often the clone was seen (once, few, many), or a class if it is expanded.

V gene: TRBV2; J gene: TRBJ1-4; D gene: -; clone size: -; CDR3 DNA: TGTGCCAGCACCCCAGGGTCTCGTGGTGAAAAACTGTTTTTT; CDR3 protein: CASTPGSRGEKLFF
V gene: TRBV9; J gene: TRBJ2-7; D gene: TRBD2; clone size: once; CDR3 DNA: TGTGCCAGCAGCGTCGCGGGAGGGGGCGAGCAGTACTTC; CDR3 protein: CASSVAGGGEQYF
V gene: TRBV29-1; J gene: TRBJ1-2; D gene: TRBD1; clone size: -; CDR3 DNA: TGCAGCGTCTACGGAATACCGGGACAGGGGGCGGGTGACTATGGCTACACCTTC; CDR3 protein: CSVYGIPGQGAGDYGYTF
V gene: TRBV2; J gene: TRBJ1-5; D gene: -; clone size: -; CDR3 DNA: TGTGCCAGCAGCCTTAGCAATCAGCCCCAGCATTTT; CDR3 protein: CASSLSNQPQHF
V gene: TRBV7-9; J gene: TRBJ1-3; D gene: -; clone size: -; CDR3 DNA: TGTGCCAGCAGCTCCAACTCCCGCGGAAACACCATATATTTT; CDR3 protein: CASSSNSRGNTIYF
V gene: TRBV7-9; J gene: TRBJ1-1; D gene: -; clone size: few; CDR3 DNA: TGTGCCAGCAGCTTATGGGTCACCGTTAAGACTGAAGCTTTCTTT; CDR3 protein: CASSLWVTVKTEAFF
V gene: TRBV30; J gene: TRBJ1-1; D gene: -; clone size: -; CDR3 DNA: TGTGCCTGGAGTGGACGGAGAAACACTGAAGCTTTCTTT; CDR3 protein: CAWSGRRNTEAFF
V gene: TRBV7-2; J gene: TRBJ1-1; D gene: -; clone size: many; CDR3 DNA: TGTGCCAGCAGCTTGGGTGGGGTACCGGGGAACACTGAAGCTTTCTTT; CDR3 protein: CASSLGGVPGNTEAFF
V gene: TRBV6-4; J gene: TRBJ2-6; D gene: -; clone size: -; CDR3 DNA: TGTGCCAGCAGTGAGGGCTCCGGGGCTGGGGCCAACGTCCTGACTTTC; CDR3 protein: CASSEGSGAGANVLTF
V gene: TRBV19; J gene: TRBJ1-5; D gene: TRBD1; clone size: once; CDR3 DNA: TGTGCCAGTTGGCTTGGAGGGGGCATCAATCAGCCCCAGCATTTT; CDR3 protein: CASWLGGGINQPQHF
V gene: TRBV7-3; J gene: TRBJ1-1; D gene: TRBD1; clone size: -; CDR3 DNA: TGTGCCAGCAGCTGGGACAGGGGGTCGACTGAAGCTTTCTTT; CDR3 protein: CASSWDRGSTEAFF
V gene: TRBV6-5; J gene: TRBJ1-2; D gene: TRBD1; clone size: -; CDR3 DNA: TGTGCCAGCAGTTACTCCACCGGACAGGGCAACTATGGCTACACCTTC; CDR3 protein: CASSYSTGQGNYGYTF
V gene: TRBV6-1; J gene: TRBJ2-1; D gene: -; clone size: -; CDR3 DNA: TGTGCCAGCAGTGAAGAACGGCTATACAATGAGCAGTTCTTC; CDR3 protein: CASSEERLYNEQFF
V gene: TRBV7-9; J gene: TRBJ1-5; D gene: -; clone size: -; CDR3 DNA: TGTGCCAGCAGCTTAGCGGCGGCACAGCCCCAGCATTTT; CDR3 protein: CASSLAAAQPQHF
V gene: TRBV7-3; J gene: TRBJ2-3; D gene: -; clone size: -; CDR3 DNA: TGTGCCAGCAGCTTCTCAGGGCCAGATACGCAGTATTTT; CDR3 protein: CASSFSGPDTQYF
V gene: TRBV5-1; J gene: TRBJ2-7; D gene: -; clone size: -; CDR3 DNA: TGCGCCAGCAGAATTATAGACGGACCCTACGAGCAGTACTTC; CDR3 protein: CASRIIDGPYEQYF
V gene: TRBV7-9; J gene: TRBJ2-3; D gene: -; clone size: -; CDR3 DNA: TGTGCCAGCAGCTTACTCACAGCCCACACAGATACGCAGTATTTT; CDR3 protein: CASSLLTAHTDTQYF
V gene: TRBV6-1; J gene: TRBJ1-3; D gene: -; clone size: once; CDR3 DNA: TGTGCCAGCAGTACCGGGGATGGAAACACCATATATTTT; CDR3 protein: CASSTGDGNTIYF
V gene: TRBV11-2; J gene: TRBJ2-1; D gene: TRBD2; clone size: once; CDR3 DNA: TGTGCCAGCAGCTCCCAGGGGACTAGCGGTCCTGAGCAGTTCTTC; CDR3 protein: CASSSQGTSGPEQFF
V gene: TRBV5-1; J gene: TRBJ2-2; D gene: -; clone size: -; CDR3 DNA: TGCGCCAGCACCCCGAGTAGTAGTTACGGGGAGCTGTTTTTT; CDR3 protein: CASTPSSSYGELFF
V gene: TRBV6-5; J gene: TRBJ1-2; D gene: -; clone size: few; CDR3 DNA: TGTGCCAGCAGGCGAGGCCAGGGAGTCTATGGCTACACCTTC; CDR3 protein: CASRRGQGVYGYTF
V gene: TRBV6-6; J gene: TRBJ1-2; D gene: -; clone size: once; CDR3 DNA: TGTGCCAGCAGTTCCCAGGTCGCGAACCCCCTCTATGGCTACACCTTC; CDR3 protein: CASSSQVANPLYGYTF
V gene: TRBV2; J gene: TRBJ2-3; D gene: -; clone size: -; CDR3 DNA: TGTGCCAGCAGTGAATCGAGCATAGGCACAGATACGCAGTATTTT; CDR3 protein: CASSESSIGTDTQYF
V gene: TRBV6-5; J gene: TRBJ1-6; D gene: -; clone size: once; CDR3 DNA: TGTGCCAGCAGAGTGGGGCCCAATTCACCCCTCCACTTT; CDR3 protein: CASRVGPNSPLHF
V gene: TRBV21-1; J gene: TRBJ2-7; D gene: -; clone size: once; CDR3 DNA: TGTGCCAGCAAACGATGTTGGGAAACTCGGACAGGGGATCTCTACGAGCAGTACTTC; CDR3 protein: CASKRCWETRTGDLYEQYF
V gene: TRBV4-1; J gene: TRBJ1-2; D gene: -; clone size: once; CDR3 DNA: TGCGCCAGCAGCCAGGGCGGAAACTATGGCTACACCTTC; CDR3 protein: CASSQGGNYGYTF
V gene: TRBV7-9; J gene: TRBJ2-1; D gene: -; clone size: -; CDR3 DNA: TGTGCCAGCAGCCCTAGGTTCGCTATATACAATGAGCAGTTCTTC; CDR3 protein: CASSPRFAIYNEQFF
V gene: TRBV27; J gene: TRBJ1-2; D gene: -; clone size: -; CDR3 DNA: TGTGCCAGCAGTTTCAGCAGGGCTAACTATGGCTACACCTTC; CDR3 protein: CASSFSRANYGYTF
V gene: TRBV10-3; J gene: TRBJ1-2; D gene: -; clone size: once; CDR3 DNA: TGTGCCATCAGTCCCGTCTCTGGCGGCTACACCTTC; CDR3 protein: CAISPVSGGYTF
V gene: TRBV21-1; J gene: TRBJ2-7; D gene: -; clone size: -; CDR3 DNA: TGTGCCAGCAGCATTCGAGGGGGCTTTTCCTACGAGCAGTACTTC; CDR3 protein: CASSIRGGFSYEQYF
V gene: TRBV5-1; J gene: TRBJ2-1; D gene: -; clone size: -; CDR3 DNA: TGCGCCAGCAGCCCGCGTTCCTACAATGAGCAGTTCTTC; CDR3 protein: CASSPRSYNEQFF
V gene: TRBV2; J gene: TRBJ1-1; D gene: -; clone size: -; CDR3 DNA: TGTGCCAGCAGTAGGGGGACGGGGAACACTGAAGCTTTCTTT; CDR3 protein: CASSRGTGNTEAFF
V gene: TRBV5-1; J gene: TRBJ2-3; D gene: -; clone size: -; CDR3 DNA: TGCGCCAGCAGCCCGGAGGCGTTAACAGATACGCAGTATTTT; CDR3 protein: CASSPEALTDTQYF
V gene: TRBV19; J gene: TRBJ2-6; D gene: -; clone size: -; CDR3 DNA: TGTGCCAGTAGTGCGCCCGGGACACGGGTCTCTGGGGCCAACGTCCTGACTTTC; CDR3 protein: CASSAPGTRVSGANVLTF
V gene: TRBV4-1; J gene: TRBJ1-4; D gene: -; clone size: once; CDR3 DNA: TGCGCCAGCCGCACCCAGGGGTATACGAGCGAAAAACTGTTTTTT; CDR3 protein: CASRTQGYTSEKLFF
V gene: TRBV9; J gene: TRBJ2-2; D gene: TRBD1; clone size: few; CDR3 DNA: TGTGCCAGCAGCGACGGACAGGGGGCTGGTAACACCGGGGAGCTGTTTTTT; CDR3 protein: CASSDGQGAGNTGELFF
V gene: TRBV28; J gene: TRBJ2-3; D gene: TRBD1; clone size: -; CDR3 DNA: TGTGCCAGCAGCGAAACCGGGACAGAGCTAACAGATACGCAGTATTTT; CDR3 protein: CASSETGTELTDTQYF
V gene: TRBV7-9; J gene: TRBJ1-3; D gene: TRBD1; clone size: -; CDR3 DNA: TGTGCCAGCAGCTTATCACTCAAACCTACTCCGGGACAGGGCTACACCATATATTTT; CDR3 protein: CASSLSLKPTPGQGYTIYF
V gene: TRBV10-3; J gene: TRBJ1-5; D gene: -; clone size: -; CDR3 DNA: TGTGCCATCAGGGGGCATGACAATCAGCCCCAGCATTTT; CDR3 protein: CAIRGHDNQPQHF
V gene: TRBV28; J gene: TRBJ1-5; D gene: TRBD1; clone size: -; CDR3 DNA: TGTGCCAGCAGGGGGGGACAGGCACGTAATCAGCCCCAGCATTTT; CDR3 protein: CASRGGQARNQPQHF
V gene: TRBV19; J gene: TRBJ1-1; D gene: -; clone size: -; CDR3 DNA: TGTGCCAGTGGGTATACTGAAGCTTTCTTT; CDR3 protein: CASGYTEAFF
V gene: TRBV6-5; J gene: TRBJ2-1; D gene: TRBD1; clone size: -; CDR3 DNA: TGTGCCAGCAGTTATGGAGGGACAGGGGGCAATGAGCAGTTCTTC; CDR3 protein: CASSYGGTGGNEQFF
V gene: TRBV9; J gene: TRBJ1-2; D gene: -; clone size: -; CDR3 DNA: TGTGCCAGCACCCCCGGGGGGCTTAGCTATGGCTACACCTTC; CDR3 protein: CASTPGGLSYGYTF